This is a list of T cell receptor beta chains from one sample in a study of response to subunit inactivated influenza vaccine. A single record per CDR3 protein comes from TCRdb applying MiXCR to the RT-PCR reads. The table includes about 520,000 distinct CDR3 sequences, around 25% detected once. Sequencing was performed on CD4+ T cells sorted from PBMCs, taken 4 to 6 days after vaccination. The receptor set was obtained from a man aged 50 to 59 who received an inactivated influenza vaccine. Each CDR3 is given with its conserved first and last residue. The D gene is left open where the match is weak.

v_gene: TRBV5-1
d_gene: -
j_gene: TRBJ2-1
CDR3aa: CASSLVPAEQFF

v_gene: TRBV7-2
d_gene: -
j_gene: TRBJ2-3
CDR3aa: CASSSRPRTDTQYF

v_gene: TRBV5-1
d_gene: -
j_gene: TRBJ2-5
CDR3aa: CASSQQANQETQYF

v_gene: TRBV5-6
d_gene: TRBD2
j_gene: TRBJ2-3
CDR3aa: CASSQTSGGYDTQYF

v_gene: TRBV5-1
d_gene: -
j_gene: TRBJ1-2
CDR3aa: CASSHGQSYGYTF

v_gene: TRBV12-3/TRBV12-4
d_gene: -
j_gene: TRBJ1-2
CDR3aa: CASGRRQADYGYTF

v_gene: TRBV5-1
d_gene: TRBD1
j_gene: TRBJ2-7
CDR3aa: CASSVAPGGSSYEQYF

v_gene: TRBV6-5
d_gene: TRBD2
j_gene: TRBJ2-5
CDR3aa: CASSYGRGTQETQYF

v_gene: TRBV11-2
d_gene: -
j_gene: TRBJ2-1
CDR3aa: CASSKNDGSSYNEQFF

v_gene: TRBV5-1
d_gene: -
j_gene: TRBJ2-2
CDR3aa: CASSFVGANTGELFF

v_gene: TRBV6-6
d_gene: -
j_gene: TRBJ2-3
CDR3aa: CAGSGYSTDTQYF

v_gene: TRBV7-9
d_gene: -
j_gene: TRBJ1-2
CDR3aa: CASSLGAAAYGYTF

v_gene: TRBV18
d_gene: TRBD2
j_gene: TRBJ2-3
CDR3aa: CASSPASGITDTQYF

v_gene: TRBV2
d_gene: -
j_gene: TRBJ2-7
CDR3aa: CASSDFAGNYEQYF

v_gene: TRBV10-3
d_gene: -
j_gene: TRBJ2-3
CDR3aa: CAISESAVQKDTQYF

v_gene: TRBV19
d_gene: TRBD1
j_gene: TRBJ2-3
CDR3aa: CASSIDDRGSRADTQYF

v_gene: TRBV10-3
d_gene: TRBD2
j_gene: TRBJ2-1
CDR3aa: CATAASAGGPYEQFF

v_gene: TRBV11-1
d_gene: TRBD1
j_gene: TRBJ2-7
CDR3aa: CASSRTIGTGRLYEQYF

v_gene: TRBV12-3/TRBV12-4
d_gene: TRBD1
j_gene: TRBJ2-7
CDR3aa: CASSLAGDRGKEQYF

v_gene: TRBV4-1
d_gene: -
j_gene: TRBJ2-2
CDR3aa: CASSLGAPNTGELFF

v_gene: TRBV5-1
d_gene: -
j_gene: TRBJ2-3
CDR3aa: CASSLANLVDTQYF

v_gene: TRBV28
d_gene: -
j_gene: TRBJ2-3
CDR3aa: CASSQMRTQYF

v_gene: TRBV7-3
d_gene: -
j_gene: TRBJ2-5
CDR3aa: CASSRQDRPGETQYF

v_gene: TRBV5-5
d_gene: -
j_gene: TRBJ1-5
CDR3aa: CASSPGKTSNQPQHF

v_gene: TRBV7-6
d_gene: TRBD2
j_gene: TRBJ2-7
CDR3aa: CASSLAVWEGSGEQYF

v_gene: TRBV5-1
d_gene: TRBD2
j_gene: TRBJ2-7
CDR3aa: CASARGEKNEQYF

v_gene: TRBV20-1
d_gene: TRBD2
j_gene: TRBJ2-1
CDR3aa: CSANSYSGGDNEQFF

v_gene: TRBV5-1
d_gene: TRBD2
j_gene: TRBJ2-1
CDR3aa: CASSLGERGAVYNEQFF

v_gene: TRBV19
d_gene: -
j_gene: TRBJ2-5
CDR3aa: CASSVRGAETQYF

v_gene: TRBV3-1
d_gene: -
j_gene: TRBJ2-5
CDR3aa: CASSQAGLIQETQYF

v_gene: TRBV7-2
d_gene: TRBD1
j_gene: TRBJ2-5
CDR3aa: CASSLGGQGFQETQYF

v_gene: TRBV20-1
d_gene: TRBD2
j_gene: TRBJ2-5
CDR3aa: CSARDGGYYQETQYF

v_gene: TRBV29-1
d_gene: -
j_gene: TRBJ2-7
CDR3aa: CSVVRRDSYEQYF

v_gene: TRBV10-3
d_gene: -
j_gene: TRBJ2-2
CDR3aa: CAIKGLNPNGELFF

v_gene: TRBV5-5
d_gene: -
j_gene: TRBJ2-7
CDR3aa: CASSLSDGTYEQYF

v_gene: TRBV12-3/TRBV12-4
d_gene: -
j_gene: TRBJ2-5
CDR3aa: CASSINQGGETQYF

v_gene: TRBV11-2
d_gene: -
j_gene: TRBJ2-3
CDR3aa: CASSSGAGVQYF

v_gene: TRBV3-1
d_gene: -
j_gene: TRBJ1-6
CDR3aa: CASSPWDIPSPLHF

v_gene: TRBV4-3
d_gene: TRBD1
j_gene: TRBJ2-2
CDR3aa: CASSPGTVRNTGELFF

v_gene: TRBV12-3/TRBV12-4
d_gene: -
j_gene: TRBJ1-2
CDR3aa: CASSRTGRGYTF

v_gene: TRBV7-2
d_gene: -
j_gene: TRBJ2-1
CDR3aa: CASSFRGNNEQFF

v_gene: TRBV9
d_gene: TRBD1
j_gene: TRBJ2-1
CDR3aa: CASSPRTGIDEQFF

v_gene: TRBV4-2
d_gene: -
j_gene: TRBJ2-7
CDR3aa: CASSQEVLGGGSSYEQYF

v_gene: TRBV7-9
d_gene: -
j_gene: TRBJ1-1
CDR3aa: CASSLSRNMNTEAFF

v_gene: TRBV4-1
d_gene: TRBD1
j_gene: TRBJ2-5
CDR3aa: CASSQWGEGAIGETQYF

v_gene: TRBV7-2
d_gene: -
j_gene: TRBJ2-1
CDR3aa: CASSLGLAGQVHEQFF

v_gene: TRBV10-3
d_gene: -
j_gene: TRBJ2-1
CDR3aa: CAIWSGTPNEQFF

v_gene: TRBV18
d_gene: -
j_gene: TRBJ2-3
CDR3aa: CASSPLENPRGPDTQYF

v_gene: TRBV14
d_gene: -
j_gene: TRBJ2-1
CDR3aa: CASSHPGTQQFF

v_gene: TRBV7-2
d_gene: -
j_gene: TRBJ2-5
CDR3aa: CASSLGLRRKETQYF

v_gene: TRBV5-1
d_gene: TRBD2
j_gene: TRBJ2-1
CDR3aa: CASSLSGTSGGAWRYEQFF

v_gene: TRBV18
d_gene: TRBD1
j_gene: TRBJ1-1
CDR3aa: CASSPQMTSQGGTEAFF

v_gene: TRBV5-5
d_gene: TRBD1
j_gene: TRBJ2-2
CDR3aa: CASSSQGVGELFF

v_gene: TRBV12-3/TRBV12-4
d_gene: -
j_gene: TRBJ2-7
CDR3aa: CASSLSGNYEQYF

v_gene: TRBV5-1
d_gene: TRBD2
j_gene: TRBJ2-1
CDR3aa: CASSTSGRESNEQFF

v_gene: TRBV7-9
d_gene: -
j_gene: TRBJ1-5
CDR3aa: CASSLSAGTVRNQPQHF

v_gene: TRBV20-1
d_gene: TRBD2
j_gene: TRBJ2-6
CDR3aa: CSARLAGGGANVLTF

v_gene: TRBV28
d_gene: -
j_gene: TRBJ2-5
CDR3aa: CASSSSGLGETQYF

v_gene: TRBV12-3/TRBV12-4
d_gene: -
j_gene: TRBJ2-5
CDR3aa: CASRGPGVGSQETQYF

v_gene: TRBV20-1
d_gene: -
j_gene: TRBJ2-1
CDR3aa: CSAKMWEGANYNEQFF